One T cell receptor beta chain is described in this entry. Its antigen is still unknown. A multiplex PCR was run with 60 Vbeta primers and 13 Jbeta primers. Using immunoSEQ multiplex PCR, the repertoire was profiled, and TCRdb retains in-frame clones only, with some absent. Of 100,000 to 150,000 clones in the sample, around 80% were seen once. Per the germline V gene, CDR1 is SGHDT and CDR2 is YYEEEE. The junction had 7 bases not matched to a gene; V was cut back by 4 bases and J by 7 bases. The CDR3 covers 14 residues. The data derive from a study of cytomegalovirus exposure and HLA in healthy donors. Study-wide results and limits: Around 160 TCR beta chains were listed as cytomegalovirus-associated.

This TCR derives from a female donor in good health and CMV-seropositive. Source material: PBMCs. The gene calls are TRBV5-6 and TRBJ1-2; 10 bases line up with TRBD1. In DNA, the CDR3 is TGTGCCAGCAGCGGGGACAGGGGTGGCTCTGGCTACACCTTC. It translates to CASSGDRGGSGYTF.